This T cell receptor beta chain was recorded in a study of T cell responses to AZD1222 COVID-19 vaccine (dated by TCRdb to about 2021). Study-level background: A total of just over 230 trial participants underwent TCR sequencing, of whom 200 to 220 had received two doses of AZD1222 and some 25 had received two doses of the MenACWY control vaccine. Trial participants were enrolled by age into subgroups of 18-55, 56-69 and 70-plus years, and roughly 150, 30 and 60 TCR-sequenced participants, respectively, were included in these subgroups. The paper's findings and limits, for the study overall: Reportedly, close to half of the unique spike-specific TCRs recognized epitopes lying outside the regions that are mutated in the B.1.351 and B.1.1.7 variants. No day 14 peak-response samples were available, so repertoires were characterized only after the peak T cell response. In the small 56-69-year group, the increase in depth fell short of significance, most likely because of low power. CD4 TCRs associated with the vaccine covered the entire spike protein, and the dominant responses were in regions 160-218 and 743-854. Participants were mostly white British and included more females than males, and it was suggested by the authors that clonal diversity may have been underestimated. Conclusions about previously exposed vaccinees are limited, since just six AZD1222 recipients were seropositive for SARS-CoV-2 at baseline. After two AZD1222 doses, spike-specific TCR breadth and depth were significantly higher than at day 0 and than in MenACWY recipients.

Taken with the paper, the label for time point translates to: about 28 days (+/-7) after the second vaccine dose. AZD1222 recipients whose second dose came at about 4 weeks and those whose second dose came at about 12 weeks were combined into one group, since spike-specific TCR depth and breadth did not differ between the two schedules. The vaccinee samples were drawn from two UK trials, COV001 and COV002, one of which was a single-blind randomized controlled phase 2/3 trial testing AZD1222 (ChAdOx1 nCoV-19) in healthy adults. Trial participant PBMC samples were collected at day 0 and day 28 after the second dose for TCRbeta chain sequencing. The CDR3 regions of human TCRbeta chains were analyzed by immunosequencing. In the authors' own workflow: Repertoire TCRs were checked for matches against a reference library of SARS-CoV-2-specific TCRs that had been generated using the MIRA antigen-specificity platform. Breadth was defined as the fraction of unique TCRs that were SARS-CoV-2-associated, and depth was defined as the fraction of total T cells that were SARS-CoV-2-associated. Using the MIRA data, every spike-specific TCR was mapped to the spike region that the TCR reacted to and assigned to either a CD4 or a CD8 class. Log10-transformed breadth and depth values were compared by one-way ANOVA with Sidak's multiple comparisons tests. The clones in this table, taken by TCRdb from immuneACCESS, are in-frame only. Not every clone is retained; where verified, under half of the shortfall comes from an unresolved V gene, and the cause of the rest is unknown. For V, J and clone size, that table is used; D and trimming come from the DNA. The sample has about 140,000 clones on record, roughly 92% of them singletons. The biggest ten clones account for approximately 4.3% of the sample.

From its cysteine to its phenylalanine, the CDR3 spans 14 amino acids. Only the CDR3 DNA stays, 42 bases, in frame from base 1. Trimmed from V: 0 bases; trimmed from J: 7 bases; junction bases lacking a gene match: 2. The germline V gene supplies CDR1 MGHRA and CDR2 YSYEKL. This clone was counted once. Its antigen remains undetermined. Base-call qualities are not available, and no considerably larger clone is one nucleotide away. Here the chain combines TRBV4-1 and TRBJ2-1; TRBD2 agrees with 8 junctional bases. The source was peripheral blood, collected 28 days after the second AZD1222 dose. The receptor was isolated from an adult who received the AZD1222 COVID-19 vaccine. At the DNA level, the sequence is TGCGCCAGCAGCCAAGATCCTAGCGGGAATGAGCAGTTCTTC. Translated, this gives CASSQDPSGNEQFF.